This T cell receptor (beta chain) was captured in a study of shared clonotypes between healthy human individuals. Study summary: With ages of 18 to 49, the donors were a couple of women and a few men. The study used three CD4 naive, three CD4 memory, two CD8 naive and one CD8 memory plate per donor.

Naive CD8 cells, CD45RO-negative and positively selected for CCR7, excluded terminally differentiated effector memory CD45RA+ cells. The donors, all of them Caucasian adults, lived in Nashville, Tennessee. The repertoire was sequenced with immunoSEQ multiplex PCR; TCRdb's copy has only in-frame clones and lacks some. The sample lists about 2 million clones, approximately 95% seen once, with more than 0.95% in the top ten. The sample was naive CD8+ T cells sorted from blood. The clonotype originates from a man aged 18 to 29 in good health.

CDR3 sequence (DNA): TGTGCCAGCAGTTACGTGGCAGGGGAGGACGAGCAGTACTTC. Its translation: CASSYVAGEDEQYF. The chain links TRBV6-5 to TRBJ2-7; D assignment may be TRBD1 or TRBD2 (6 bases each). Germline V gene lookup returns CDR1 MNHEY and CDR2 SVGAGI. The CDR3 is 14 amino acids. Trimming took 2 bases from V and 5 from J, leaving 13 bases between them.